This note documents a single TCR beta chain sequence. The antigen this receptor binds is unknown. Base quality data are lacking; no much larger clone is found one base away. The data were obtained in a study of blood T cells in healthy people across ages (dated by TCRdb to between 2014 and 2017). Study-level background: In model experiments, template switching captured about one uniquely barcoded TCR beta cDNA molecule for every two T cells. Age-related changes in TCR beta repertoire diversity were measured in the study by deep sequencing normalized with unique cDNA molecular identifiers. Donors were grouped into four age groups: young (average 16 years), middle-aged (39), aged (approximately 58) and long-lived (less than 85). Donors of different ages were randomly distributed across sequencing lanes to avoid experimental bias. Using the same blood draw, the study looked at two additional independent replicas of 1 million unique cDNA reads for two donors, one aged 18 to 29 and the other aged 80 or older.

From its cysteine to its phenylalanine, the CDR3 spans 12 amino acids. Only CDR3 DNA remains: 36 bases, in frame from the first base. V lost 0 bases and J lost 10 bases; the stretch between them is 4 bases long. The germline V gene (reference sequence) gives CDR1 as LGHDT and CDR2 as YNNKEL. Library preparation employed 5' RACE. The instrument was an Illumina HiSeq 2500. A second roughly 6 to 11 cycle PCR used a sample-barcoded 5' primer and a J-beta primer mix. Each TCR beta cDNA molecule received a unique molecular identifier from a template-switch 5' adaptor carrying 12 random nucleotides. Each sample yielded at least 2.5 million CDR3-containing paired-end reads. All of the RNA was converted into first-strand cDNA using the Mint cDNA synthesis kit, with a TRBC-specific oligonucleotide serving as the primer. After uracil-DNA glycosylase treatment, a first 18-cycle PCR used universal primers M1SS and BC2_uni_R on all cDNA. As for the authors' bioinformatics: For normalization, 1 million high-quality reads were randomly selected from each sample, with every read carrying a distinct molecular identifier. Instead of being binned into consensus sequences, reads that shared molecular identifiers were thrown out. CDR3 identification, clonotype clustering and error correction used MiTCR with a Q25 quality threshold and the strictest error-elimination algorithm. A nonparametric unseen species model using Euler transformation provided a lower-bound estimate of total TCR beta diversity. The public reads were run again by TCRdb, first through fastp at Q25 and then through MiXCR, and only productive beta chains were kept. Each entry merges the rows of one CDR3 protein and shows their most common DNA and genes. The V and J calls here are based on TCRdb, not the publication. Present in this sample are nearly 1 million distinct CDR3 sequences, about 51% of which were seen just once. Around a fifth of the sample is in the top ten clones.

Broad study findings and their caveats: As age increased, observed TCR beta diversity per million T cells dropped in a roughly linear way, and a significant reduction was already evident by age around 41. The long-lived group showed more naive CD4+ T cells, fewer expanded clones and increased TCR diversity than the aged group, suggesting age selection. Because profiling used bulk unsorted PBMCs, naive and antigen-experienced compartments could not be compared conclusively. Donor CMV infection status was unknown, potentially confounding age-related changes in expanded clonotypes. A strong correlation was found between observed TCR beta diversity and the percentage of naive T cells measured by flow cytometry. Estimates of total diversity based on one million sequenced T cells were regarded as lower bounds and as underestimates.

Donors were a few dozen systemically healthy Caucasian individuals from Russia aged 6 to 90 years. Around 9.9 milliliters of peripheral blood were collected from each donor into EDTA-treated Vacutainer tubes. Ficoll-Paque density-gradient centrifugation was used to isolate PBMCs, with at least 7 million per sample. Total RNA, at least 6 micrograms per sample, was extracted from PBMCs with Trizol reagent. Naive CD45RAhigh/CD27high T cell percentages were measured by flow cytometry on a PBMC aliquot from every donor. The V and J segments used are TRBV3-1 and TRBJ1-6, with no confidently assigned D gene. The receptor's source is a woman aged 60-75 years in good health. Input material: blood. The CDR3 corresponds to CASSQEYSPLHF. The DNA sequence follows: TGTGCCAGCAGCCAAGAATACTCACCCCTCCACTTT.